This is a list of T cell receptor beta chains from one sample in a study of monozygotic twins with inflammatory bowel disease. From the 5' RACE reads, TCRdb lists one entry per CDR3 protein and no DNA. This table holds around 400,000 distinct CDR3 sequences. The sample taken for sequencing was blood. All receptors derive from a human donor with ulcerative colitis or Crohn's disease, or a healthy co-twin of an affected twin (not recorded which). Each CDR3 is given with its conserved first and last residue.

V	J	CDR3
TRBV27	TRBJ2-4	CASSRVGIAADIQYF
TRBV27	TRBJ1-2	CASSFSGQGYYGYTF
TRBV5-1	TRBJ2-2	CASSRSFLAGMNTGELFF
TRBV6-4	TRBJ2-3	CASSDPHRGDTQYF
TRBV5-1	TRBJ2-7	CASRPDGSLLWEQYF
TRBV6-4	TRBJ2-7	CASSPGQGAGEQYF
TRBV7-2	TRBJ2-7	CASSPRVGEQYF
TRBV4-3	TRBJ1-1	CASSQTLTGLTEAFF
TRBV9	TRBJ2-5	CASSVGLAGGTQETQYF
TRBV11-2	TRBJ2-3	CASSPSIAGKSDTQYF